This is a list of T cell receptor beta chains from one sample in a study of shared clonotypes between healthy human individuals. The repertoire was sequenced with immunoSEQ multiplex PCR; TCRdb's copy has only in-frame clones and lacks some. The table has 2 million to 2.5 million clones, just over 90% seen once; the top ten hold about 0.37%. The sequenced sample was naive CD4+ T cells from PBMCs. The receptor set was obtained from a man between 18 and 29 years old in good health. Some clones in this sample may be carry-over from other donors' samples. Both conserved end residues are part of each CDR3. Each record gives: CDR3 DNA, CDR3 protein, clone size, D gene, V gene, J gene. The D gene is left open where the match is weak. Clone sizes are given selectively: once, few, many, or a class where the clone is expanded.

CDR3nt: TGTGCCAGCCAGCTTGGTCTTAATCAAGAGACCCAGTACTTC
CDR3aa: CASQLGLNQETQYF
abundance: -
d_gene: -
v_gene: TRBV7-6
j_gene: TRBJ2-5

CDR3nt: TGTGCCAGCAGCTTAGTACGGAGCTATGGCTACACCTTC
CDR3aa: CASSLVRSYGYTF
abundance: -
d_gene: -
v_gene: TRBV7-2
j_gene: TRBJ1-2

CDR3nt: TGTGCCGGTGGAGGCAGAAACAATGAGCAGTTCTTC
CDR3aa: CAGGGRNNEQFF
abundance: -
d_gene: -
v_gene: TRBV6-6
j_gene: TRBJ2-1

CDR3nt: TGTGCCAGCAGTAAAGACAGGGGAGATCAGCCCCAGCATTTT
CDR3aa: CASSKDRGDQPQHF
abundance: -
d_gene: TRBD1
v_gene: TRBV27
j_gene: TRBJ1-5

CDR3nt: TGTGCCAGCAGTTTGCGGGGGGCTGGGGGCAATCAGCCCCAGCATTTT
CDR3aa: CASSLRGAGGNQPQHF
abundance: -
d_gene: -
v_gene: TRBV28
j_gene: TRBJ1-5

CDR3nt: TGCGCCAGCAGCCAACTCTTAAAAAGCCCTCGAGCGGGATCTGGGGGCGGGGAGCTGTTTTTT
CDR3aa: CASSQLLKSPRAGSGGGELFF
abundance: -
d_gene: TRBD2
v_gene: TRBV4-3
j_gene: TRBJ2-2

CDR3nt: TGCGCCAGCAGCGTGGGGACCGCCGGCAATCAGCCCCAGCATTTT
CDR3aa: CASSVGTAGNQPQHF
abundance: -
d_gene: -
v_gene: TRBV5-1
j_gene: TRBJ1-5

CDR3nt: TGTGCCAGCAGCCTCAGCGCCACCGGGACAGGGAGATACGAGCAGTACTTC
CDR3aa: CASSLSATGTGRYEQYF
abundance: -
d_gene: TRBD1
v_gene: TRBV28
j_gene: TRBJ2-7

CDR3nt: TGTGCCAGCAGCTTAAGAGGGGTAGGTGGCGAGCAGTACTTC
CDR3aa: CASSLRGVGGEQYF
abundance: -
d_gene: -
v_gene: TRBV11-2
j_gene: TRBJ2-7

CDR3nt: TGTGCCAGCTCACCCATGAGGGGGGAGGTTGAAGCTTTCTTT
CDR3aa: CASSPMRGEVEAFF
abundance: -
d_gene: -
v_gene: TRBV18
j_gene: TRBJ1-1

CDR3nt: TGTGCCAGCAGTGTGGGCCTCGGCTCCTACAATGAGCAGTTCTTC
CDR3aa: CASSVGLGSYNEQFF
abundance: -
d_gene: -
v_gene: TRBV6-1
j_gene: TRBJ2-1

CDR3nt: TGTGCCAGCAGCCCCCGGGACAGAAATACGCAGTATTTT
CDR3aa: CASSPRDRNTQYF
abundance: -
d_gene: TRBD1
v_gene: TRBV11-2
j_gene: TRBJ2-3

CDR3nt: TGTGCCAGCACCCCGGTGAGGTTCGGGGGCTCCTACAATGAGCAGTTCTTC
CDR3aa: CASTPVRFGGSYNEQFF
abundance: -
d_gene: -
v_gene: TRBV27
j_gene: TRBJ2-1

CDR3nt: TGTGCCAGCAGCTTGGCAGAGAACACTGAAGCTTTCTTT
CDR3aa: CASSLAENTEAFF
abundance: -
d_gene: -
v_gene: TRBV5-4
j_gene: TRBJ1-1

CDR3nt: TGTGCCAGCAGCGGGGACAGGGACTCCTACAATGAGCAGTTCTTC
CDR3aa: CASSGDRDSYNEQFF
abundance: -
d_gene: TRBD1
v_gene: TRBV5-6
j_gene: TRBJ2-1

CDR3nt: TGTGCCAGTAGTATACAAGGACTAGCGGGAGGGCCGCAGTACTTC
CDR3aa: CASSIQGLAGGPQYF
abundance: -
d_gene: TRBD2
v_gene: TRBV19
j_gene: TRBJ2-7

CDR3nt: TGTGCCAGCAGGCTCCCAGGCGGCGGGAGATACGAGCAGTACTTC
CDR3aa: CASRLPGGGRYEQYF
abundance: once
d_gene: TRBD2
v_gene: TRBV27
j_gene: TRBJ2-7

CDR3nt: TGTGCCAGCAGCCGGACAGGGACAGATACGCAGTATTTT
CDR3aa: CASSRTGTDTQYF
abundance: -
d_gene: TRBD1
v_gene: TRBV5-4
j_gene: TRBJ2-3

CDR3nt: TGTGCCAGCAGCAACGGGGCCCAAGGGACCCAGTACTTC
CDR3aa: CASSNGAQGTQYF
abundance: -
d_gene: -
v_gene: TRBV11-3
j_gene: TRBJ2-5

CDR3nt: TGTGCCAGTAGTATAAGTGGGGCTCCGGGACTTCATGGCTACACCTTC
CDR3aa: CASSISGAPGLHGYTF
abundance: -
d_gene: -
v_gene: TRBV19
j_gene: TRBJ1-2

CDR3nt: TGTGCCAGCAGCTTAGCGGCTAGCGGGGGCACAGATACGCAGTATTTT
CDR3aa: CASSLAASGGTDTQYF
abundance: once
d_gene: TRBD2
v_gene: TRBV7-8
j_gene: TRBJ2-3

CDR3nt: TGTGCCAGCAGCACCGGCGTAGACACTGAAGCTTTCTTT
CDR3aa: CASSTGVDTEAFF
abundance: -
d_gene: -
v_gene: TRBV5-6
j_gene: TRBJ1-1

CDR3nt: TGTGCCAGCAGTTTTGGGGGGCAGACTCACGAGCAGTACTTC
CDR3aa: CASSFGGQTHEQYF
abundance: -
d_gene: -
v_gene: TRBV27
j_gene: TRBJ2-7

CDR3nt: TGTGCCAGCAGTCCAACAGGCCCCCCAACGTCCTACGAGCAGTACTTC
CDR3aa: CASSPTGPPTSYEQYF
abundance: -
d_gene: -
v_gene: TRBV27
j_gene: TRBJ2-7

CDR3nt: TGTGCCAGCAGCTTTGGGACTCTTCTCACAGATACGCAGTATTTT
CDR3aa: CASSFGTLLTDTQYF
abundance: -
d_gene: -
v_gene: TRBV11-2
j_gene: TRBJ2-3

CDR3nt: TGTGCCAGCAGCCCGGGGACTAGCGGGAATGATGAGCAGTTCTTC
CDR3aa: CASSPGTSGNDEQFF
abundance: -
d_gene: TRBD2
v_gene: TRBV7-9
j_gene: TRBJ2-1

CDR3nt: TGTGCCATCAGTGCCACGGGAGGGCCTTACGAGCAGTACTTC
CDR3aa: CAISATGGPYEQYF
abundance: -
d_gene: TRBD2
v_gene: TRBV10-3
j_gene: TRBJ2-7

CDR3nt: TGTGCCAGCAGCTTGGGTGCAGGGTGGGGACTACGAGGCACCGGGGAGCTGTTTTTT
CDR3aa: CASSLGAGWGLRGTGELFF
abundance: -
d_gene: TRBD2
v_gene: TRBV5-4
j_gene: TRBJ2-2

CDR3nt: TGTGCCAGCAGCTCAATCGCACAGGGGAAAGGGTCTAATGAAAAACTGTTTTTT
CDR3aa: CASSSIAQGKGSNEKLFF
abundance: -
d_gene: TRBD1
v_gene: TRBV11-2
j_gene: TRBJ1-4